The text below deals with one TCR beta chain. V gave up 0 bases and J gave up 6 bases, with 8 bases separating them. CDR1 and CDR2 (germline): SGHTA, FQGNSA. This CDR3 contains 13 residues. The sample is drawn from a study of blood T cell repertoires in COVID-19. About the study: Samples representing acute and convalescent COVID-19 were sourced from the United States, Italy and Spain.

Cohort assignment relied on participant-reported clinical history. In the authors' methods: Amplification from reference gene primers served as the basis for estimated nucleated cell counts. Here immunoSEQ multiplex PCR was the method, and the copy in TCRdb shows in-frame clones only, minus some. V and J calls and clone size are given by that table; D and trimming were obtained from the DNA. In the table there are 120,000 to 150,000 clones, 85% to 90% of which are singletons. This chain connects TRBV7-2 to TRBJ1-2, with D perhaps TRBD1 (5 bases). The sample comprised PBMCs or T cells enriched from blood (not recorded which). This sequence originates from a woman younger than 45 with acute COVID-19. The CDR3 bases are TGTGCCAGCAGCTTAGCTATAGGGGATGGCTACACCTTC. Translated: CASSLAIGDGYTF.